This T cell receptor (beta chain) comes out of a study of molecular identifiers for immune sequencing clone quantification. Overall study findings and caveats: Reports indicate spiked Jurkat TCR RNA from one cell could be found among about 1.1 million naive cells.

The CDR3 runs to 16 residues. For this clonotype: Antigen specificity is unknown.

Naive CD8 T cells were sorted, and the gate applied was CD8+CD4-CCR7+CD45RA+. Making the bulk TCR libraries relied on previously described methods and listed TCR primers. A single record per CDR3 protein comes from TCRdb applying MiXCR to the PCR reads. The table records around 470,000 distinct CDR3 sequences, 20% to 25% of them present only once. This rearrangement joins TRBV1 to TRBJ2-3; whether TRBD2, the table's D call, matches the DNA was not checked. TRBV1 is tagged as a pseudogene. The sequenced material came from naive CD8+ T cells from blood, with Jurkat cell RNA spiked in. Subset of the sample: FACS-sorted CD8+CD4-CCR7+CD45RA+ naive T cells. This clonotype was sampled from a human donor in good health. Some libraries in this study had Jurkat cell RNA spiked in. The DNA of the CDR3 is TGCACCAGCAGCCAAGGACTAGCGGGAGACACAGATACGCAGTATTTT. This codes for CTSSQGLAGDTDTQYF.